These 28 T cell receptor beta chains came from one sample sequenced in a study of identical twins. One entry per CDR3 protein, called by TCRdb with MiXCR from the 5' RACE reads. Of around 140,000 distinct CDR3 sequences listed, approximately 4% are singletons. The sample was memory T cells sorted from blood. Source of these receptors: a man younger than 35 in good health.

This clonotype has at least ten counts. CDR3 in amino acids: CASSLSGFNYGYTF. The CDR3 DNA sequence: TGTGCCAGCAGTTTATCAGGGTTCAACTATGGCTACACCTTC. The V and J genes are TRBV12-3 or TRBV12-4 and TRBJ1-2; TRBD1 might be the D (5 bases). V was trimmed by 2 bases and J by 2 bases, leaving 9 bases between them. The CDR3 sequence is 14 residues long.

This clonotype has ten or more counts. CDR3 sequence (DNA): TGCAGCGTTGAAGATGACAGGGGGGCCTACGAGCAGTACTTC. This gives the protein CSVEDDRGAYEQYF. This chain uses TRBV29-1 with TRBJ2-7, with 9 bases identical to TRBD1. The CDR3 consists of 14 residues. The V gene end was trimmed by 0 bases and the J gene end by 2 bases; junction bases not matched to a gene: 2. CDR1 is SQVTM, CDR2 ANQGSEA, per germline.

The table lists this clonotype with many counts. Here the CDR3 reads CASSMGQSYTDTQYF. The CDR3 bases are TGTGCCAGTAGTATGGGACAGTCTTACACAGATACGCAGTATTTT. This rearrangement joins TRBV19 to TRBJ2-3; 7 bases are a match to TRBD1. Looked up from germline, CDR1 is LNHDA and CDR2 is SQIVND (reference sequence). The length of the CDR3 is 15 residues. V was pared by 3 bases and J by 2 bases, with 5 bases of the junction left unmatched.

This clonotype was counted ten times or more. CDR3 sequence: CASSLAYPQNTDTQYF. The DNA of the CDR3 is TGTGCCAGCAGCTTAGCATACCCGCAGAACACAGATACGCAGTATTTT. This chain joins TRBV7-8 and TRBJ2-3; D remains unclear. V was cut by 0 bases and J by 2 bases, with 12 bases left in between. The germline V gene encodes CDR1 SGHVS and CDR2 FQNEAQ. This CDR3 is built from 16 residues.

This clonotype was recorded many times. This sequence joins TRBV15 and TRBJ2-3, with 8 bases matching TRBD2. Germline V gene sequence: CDR1 LNHNV, CDR2 YYDKDF (reference sequence). This CDR3 spans 16 amino acids. V shed 3 bases and J 3 bases; nucleotides not matched to a gene: 8. CDR3 sequence (DNA): TGTGCCACCAGCAGCGGGGGGGACTCAGCAACAGATACGCAGTATTTT. Residues: CATSSGGDSATDTQYF.

The table lists this clonotype with many counts. This chain connects TRBV5-1 to TRBJ2-2; TRBD1 matches at 10 bases. The germline V gene has CDR1 SGHRS and CDR2 YFSETQ. CDR3 length equals 17 residues. V was pared by 1 base and J by 1 base, with 4 bases of the junction left unmatched. CDR3 amino acids: CASSLSRDRGNTGELFF. CDR3 in DNA: TGCGCCAGCAGCTTGAGCCGGGACAGGGGGAACACCGGGGAGCTGTTTTTT. Using reference TRBV5-1 and TRBJ2-2 for the parts outside the CDR3, the full variable domain is KAGVTQTPRYLIKTRGQQVTLSCSPISGHRSVSWYQQTPGQGLQFLFEYFSETQRNKGNFPGRFSGRQFSNSRSEMNVSTLELGDSALYLCASSLSRDRGNTGELFFGEGSRLTVL.

This clonotype has a count of ten or more. This rearrangement joins TRBV7-2 to TRBJ2-7; D unclear. In germline, CDR1 is SGHTA, CDR2 FQGNSA. The V end was cut by 5 bases, the J end by 4 bases, with 15 bases between. The CDR3 is 14 residues long. The CDR3 reads CASSTPGGRYEQYF. The CDR3 DNA is TGTGCCAGCAGCACGCCCGGCGGCCGTTACGAGCAGTACTTC.

On this clonotype itself: This could be a read error, since a much larger clone is one nucleotide away. It is likely a read error, because the conserved phenylalanine at the end of the CDR3 is missing. The V and J genes are TRBV2 and TRBJ2-2; maybe TRBD2 (6 bases). V gave up 11 bases and J gave up 0 bases, with 10 bases separating them. There are 13 residues in the CDR3. From germline, CDR1 is SNHLY and CDR2 FYNNEI. The DNA of the CDR3 is TGTGCCGCGGGCGGGACGAACACCGGGGAGCTGTTTCTT. It translates to CAAGGTNTGELFL.

The sample holds many counts of this clonotype. The rearrangement joins TRBV4-2 to TRBJ1-4; D perhaps matches TRBD1 (5 bases). With 4 bases removed from V and 8 bases from J, the gap between germline ends came to 14 bases. Germline-derived CDR1 and CDR2 are LGHNA and YNFKEQ. The CDR3 covers 14 residues. CDR3 loop: CASSPGGFREKLFF. CDR3 in DNA: TGTGCCAGCAGCCCGGGGGGGTTCCGGGAAAAACTGTTTTTT.

This clonotype has a handful of counts. CDR3 region: CAIRPDSQETQYF. In nucleotides, the CDR3 is TGTGCCATCAGACCCGACAGTCAAGAGACCCAGTACTTC. J is TRBJ2-5 and V is TRBV10-3, with TRBD1 as a possible D gene (5 bases). CDR3 size: 13 residues. The germline gives CDR1 ENHRY, CDR2 SYGVKD. Trimming shortened V by 6 bases and J by 2 bases, and 10 bases separated the two germline ends.

This clonotype was picked up many times. CDR3 DNA: TGCAGTGCTAGACCTAGGAGGACTAGCGGGTACGAGCAGTACTTC. Translating gives CSARPRRTSGYEQYF. This rearrangement joins TRBV20-1 to TRBJ2-7; TRBD2 agrees at 11 bases. CDR3 length: 15 residues. J lost 4 bases, V lost 2 bases, and 7 bases had no gene match. Germline V gene data show CDR1 as DFQATT and CDR2 as SNEGSKA (reference sequence).

Ten or more counts support this clonotype. The J gene is TRBJ2-3, the V gene TRBV12-5; D might be TRBD2 (6 bases). V lost 3 bases to trimming and J lost 1 base, with 11 bases between them. This CDR3 region has 15 residues. Germline lookup yields CDR1 LGHNT and CDR2 FRNRAP. The CDR3 spells CASGLYASGTDTQYF. The CDR3 region has the DNA TGTGCTAGTGGTTTATACGCTAGCGGCACAGATACGCAGTATTTT. Variable domain in full (rest from reference TRBV12-5 and TRBJ2-3): DARVTQTPRHKVTEMGQEVTMRCQPILGHNTVFWYRQTMMQGLELLAYFRNRAPLDDSGMPKDRFSAEMPDATLATLKIQPSEPRDSAVYFCASGLYASGTDTQYFGPGTRLTVL.

This clonotype was found many times. The rearrangement uses TRBV12-3 or TRBV12-4 and TRBJ2-2; the D call may be TRBD1 or TRBD2 (5 bases each). The CDR3 contains 17 residues. Trimming stripped 7 bases from V and 0 bases from J, with 18 bases between. The CDR3 spells CASTPRPGTTNTGELFF. CDR3 in DNA: TGTGCCAGCACCCCCCGACCCGGGACCACGAACACCGGGGAGCTGTTTTTT.

This clonotype was seen at least ten times. The chain couples TRBV7-2 to TRBJ2-5; the D gene is possibly TRBD2 (6 bases). Trimming took 7 bases from V and 5 from J, leaving 11 bases between them. The CDR3 is 12 residues long. Germline V gene lookup returns CDR1 SGHTA and CDR2 FQGNSA. The CDR3 sequence: CASTSGRETQYF. In DNA, the CDR3 is TGTGCCAGCACCTCAGGGAGGGAGACCCAGTACTTC.

V gene TRBV5-5 combines with J gene TRBJ2-3; 7 bases map to TRBD2. The germline V gene encodes CDR1 SGHKS and CDR2 YYEKEE (reference sequence). The J segment lost 4 bases and the V segment lost 5 bases, leaving 10 bases of the junction unmatched. The CDR3 totals 15 residues. The CDR3 nucleotides are TGTGCCAGCAGGAGAGGACTAGATGGAGCAGATACGCAGTATTTT. This translates into CASRRGLDGADTQYF.

This clonotype has a count of ten or more. V and J are TRBV20-1 and TRBJ1-2; 7 bases match TRBD1. V shed 0 bases, J shed 7 bases, and the junction held 5 bases outside the gene matches. CDR3 length: 13 residues. Germline V gives CDR1 DFQATT, CDR2 SNEGSKA (reference sequence). The CDR3 spells CSARDGPGGGYTF. CDR3 bases: TGCAGTGCTAGAGATGGGCCAGGGGGTGGCTACACCTTC.

This clonotype came up a few times. This chain uses TRBV7-8 with TRBJ2-1, with TRBD2 identical over 7 bases. This CDR3 is built from 13 residues. CDR1 is SGHVS, CDR2 FQNEAQ, per germline. The J segment lost 0 bases and the V segment lost 11 bases, leaving 4 bases of the junction unmatched. The CDR3 here is CAGGRVSYNEQFF. Written as DNA, the CDR3 is TGTGCCGGAGGGAGGGTCTCCTACAATGAGCAGTTCTTC.

This clonotype occurred many times. The gene calls are TRBV10-3 and TRBJ2-3; D is uncertain. This CDR3 comprises 14 residues. The germline V gene encodes CDR1 ENHRY and CDR2 SYGVKD. The V and J ends lost 3 bases and 2 bases respectively, with 9 bases between them. CDR3 nucleotides: TGTGCCATCAGTGATGGTCTCTCCACAGATACGCAGTATTTT. As protein: CAISDGLSTDTQYF.

This clonotype was found many times. V usage is TRBV27 and J usage is TRBJ1-4, with unresolved D. Germline values: CDR1 MNHEY, CDR2 SMNVEV (reference sequence). Trimming removed 4 bases at V and 5 bases at J, with 5 bases between. This CDR3 has 12 residues. The DNA of the CDR3 is TGTGCCAGCAGTTCAGTCAATGAAAAACTGTTTTTT. It yields the protein CASSSVNEKLFF.

Regarding this clonotype: This may be a read error, as it is one base from a much larger clone. No conserved phenylalanine or tryptophan is present at the end of the CDR3, so a read error is the likely explanation. This chain joins TRBV5-1 and TRBJ2-1; maybe TRBD2 (6 bases). Per germline, CDR1 SGHRS and CDR2 YFSETQ. The CDR3 has 15 residues. Trimming left V 0 bases short and J 3 bases short, with 10 bases between. CDR3 sequence (DNA): TGCGCCAGCAGCTTGGACGGGAGTAACTACAATGAGCAGTTCTCC. Translated, it gives CASSLDGSNYNEQFS.

Ten or more counts support this clonotype. This chain joins TRBV12-3 or TRBV12-4 and TRBJ2-7, with a weak D call TRBD1 (5 bases). The CDR3 length is 13 residues. V lost 4 bases and J 6 bases, leaving 13 bases between the germline ends. CDR3 DNA: TGTGCCAGCAGTTGGCAGGGCGGAAGCGAGCAGTACGTC. As protein: CASSWQGGSEQYV.

The sample holds many counts of this clonotype. The chain joins TRBV7-9 to TRBJ2-5; TRBD2 might be the D (6 bases). Germline V gene lookup returns CDR1 SEHNR and CDR2 FQNEAQ (reference sequence). The ends were cut back, 0 bases at V and 4 bases at J, with 9 bases in the middle. The CDR3 is made up of 14 amino acids. The DNA of the CDR3 is TGTGCCAGCAGCTTAGCGTCCGGGAGAGAGACCCAGTACTTC. This encodes CASSLASGRETQYF. The full variable domain, rest sourced from reference TRBV7-9 and TRBJ2-5, is DTGVSQNPRHKITKRGQNVTFRCDPISEHNRLYWYRQTLGQGPEFLTYFQNEAQLEKSRLLSDRFSAERPKGSFSTLEIQRTEQGDSAMYLCASSLASGRETQYFGPGTRLLVL.

This clonotype was seen ten or more times. The genes are TRBV24-1 and TRBJ2-1, with TRBD1 identical over 10 bases. J was trimmed by 7 bases and V by 7 bases; bases with no gene match: 6. The CDR3 consists of 14 residues. The V gene's germline CDR1 is KGHDR and CDR2 SFDVKD. In nucleotides, the CDR3 is TGTGCCACCAGGGGGACAGGGGATTGGAATGAGCAGTTCTTC. This sequence encodes CATRGTGDWNEQFF.

In its sample, this clonotype was seen many times. The chain is built from TRBV4-2 and TRBJ1-1; 9 nucleotides agree with TRBD1. Germline V CDR1 and CDR2: LGHNA, YNFKEQ. With 4 bases clipped from V and 1 base from J, the junction kept 10 bases outside the gene matches. There are 17 residues in the CDR3. The CDR3 loop is CASSPEGQGAKNTEAFF. DNA for the CDR3: TGTGCCAGCAGCCCCGAGGGACAGGGTGCGAAGAACACTGAAGCTTTCTTT.

The J gene is TRBJ2-3, the V gene TRBV7-2; 10 nucleotides line up with TRBD2. In germline, CDR1 is SGHTA, CDR2 FQGNSA. V shed 6 bases and J 1 base; nucleotides not matched to a gene: 4. The CDR3 spans 15 residues. The CDR3 DNA follows: TGTGCCAGCAGGATAGCGGGAGGCCGCACAGATACGCAGTATTTT. Protein product: CASRIAGGRTDTQYF.

This clonotype was counted ten times or more. CDR3 residues: CSVVPPSGSQYF. In DNA form, the CDR3 reads TGCAGCGTTGTCCCCCCTAGCGGGTCGCAGTATTTT. The rearrangement joins TRBV29-1 to TRBJ2-3; 8 nucleotides line up with TRBD2. The length of the CDR3 is 12 residues. The V gene end was trimmed by 4 bases and the J gene end by 10 bases; junction bases not matched to a gene: 7. Germline CDR1 reads SQVTM; CDR2 reads ANQGSEA.

V and J are TRBV7-6 and TRBJ1-1, with 7 nucleotides matching TRBD1. CDR1 SGHVS and CDR2 FNYEAQ come from the germline V gene. The CDR3 runs to 18 residues. Germline trimming cut 4 bases from V and 1 base from J; bases unmatched to any gene: 15. This CDR3 is CASSSVVGGRGRNTEAFF. The CDR3 nucleotides read TGTGCCAGCAGCTCCGTAGTGGGGGGCAGGGGGAGGAACACTGAAGCTTTCTTT. The whole variable domain, remainder taken from reference TRBV7-6 and TRBJ1-1, is GAGVSQSPRYKVTKRGQDVALRCDPISGHVSLYWYRQALGQGPEFLTYFNYEAQQDKSGLPNDRFSAERPEGSISTLTIQRTEQRDSAMYRCASSSVVGGRGRNTEAFFGQGTRLTVV.

This clonotype was counted at least ten times. The chain links TRBV5-1 to TRBJ2-1, with D unresolved. CDR1 and CDR2 (germline): SGHRS, YFSETQ. The CDR3 is made up of 13 amino acids. Trimming removed 1 base from V and 5 bases from J, with 7 bases in between. The CDR3 protein is CASSLPTHNEQFF. In DNA form, the CDR3 reads TGCGCCAGCAGCTTGCCCACGCACAATGAGCAGTTCTTC.